The entry that follows covers one TCR beta chain sequence. What it binds is not known. The CDR3 is 14 amino acids. The germline gives CDR1 MGHRA, CDR2 YSYEKL. Trimming shortened V by 3 bases and J by 8 bases, and 13 bases separated the two germline ends. Only in-frame clones appear in the TCRdb table, and some are missing; sequencing was by immunoSEQ multiplex PCR. Counted here are more than 70,000 clones, less than 85% occurring once; the ten biggest clones make up about 2.5%. This entry is derived from a study of T cell clones after liver transplantation. Turning to the study itself: At least one year of complete immunosuppression withdrawal without enzymes over twice normal defined tolerance. Timepoints were pre-transplant, pre-withdrawal, and after withdrawal was completed or failed.

Study conclusions and caveats: Conclusions were preliminary, with small, heterogeneous patient groups. A larger donor-reactive than third-party decline suggested partial antigen-specific deletion.

The specimen was CD4+ T cells from blood, collected at the 22-month timepoint. The chain couples TRBV4-1 to TRBJ1-4; D might be TRBD1 (5 bases). The sequence derives from a human patient who received a liver transplant. Some of the T cells might come from the graft donor. CDR3 region: CASSHTGAVEKLFF. The CDR3 region has the DNA TGCGCCAGCAGCCACACTGGGGCTGTCGAAAAACTGTTTTTT.